These 24 T cell receptor beta chains originate from one sample sequenced in a study of molecular identifiers for immune sequencing clone quantification. TCRdb used MiXCR to reprocess the PCR reads, holding one entry per CDR3 protein. The sample yields about 500,000 distinct CDR3 sequences, about 25% seen once. The sample comprised naive CD8+ T cells from blood, with Jurkat cell RNA spiked in. The subset here: FACS-sorted CD8+CD4-CCR7+CD45RA+ naive T cells. The origin of the receptors is a human donor in good health. Some libraries in this study had Jurkat cell RNA spiked in.

The sample holds many counts of this clonotype. J is TRBJ1-1 and V is TRBV6-5, with 8 bases fitting TRBD1. The V gene's germline CDR1 is MNHEY and CDR2 SVGAGI. The CDR3 runs to 13 residues. The V gene end was trimmed by 5 bases and the J gene end by 3 bases; junction bases not matched to a gene: 2. CDR3 DNA sequence: TGTGCCAGCAGTCACAGGGGGGACACTGAAGCTTTCTTT. This translates into CASSHRGDTEAFF.

The chain joins TRBV4-3 to TRBJ2-1; 7 bases map to TRBD2. This CDR3 contains 17 residues. Trimming took 7 bases from V and 1 from J; bases not matched to a gene: 13. Germline assignment: CDR1 LGHNA and CDR2 YSLEER. CDR3: CASNRDPSGSSYNEQFF. CDR3 coding DNA: TGCGCCAGCAACCGAGATCCTAGCGGCAGTTCCTACAATGAGCAGTTCTTC.

The genes are TRBV12-3 or TRBV12-4 and TRBJ2-7; a weak D match, TRBD1 (6 bases). Trimming left V 3 bases short and J 2 bases short, with 14 bases between. The length of the CDR3 is 15 residues. Here the CDR3 DNA reads TGTGCCAGCAGTTTCGTATGGGACAACGCCTACGAGCAGTACTTC. Amino acids: CASSFVWDNAYEQYF.

The rearrangement links TRBV7-9 to TRBJ1-5; possibly TRBD1 for D (5 bases). CDR1 is SEHNR and CDR2 is FQNEAQ in the germline V gene (reference sequence). The ends were cut back, 5 bases at V and 4 bases at J, with 12 bases in the middle. The CDR3 spans 14 residues. The CDR3 coding sequence is TGTGCCAGCAGCCCCCCGGGGCAGAATCAGCCCCAGCATTTT. This codes for CASSPPGQNQPQHF.

The chain joins TRBV27 to TRBJ2-2; a possible D gene is TRBD1 (6 bases). The CDR3 has 15 amino acids. CDR1 is MNHEY, CDR2 SMNVEV, per germline (reference sequence). Trimming cost V 2 bases and J 3 bases, with 10 bases left between them. The CDR3 reads CASSLQGPHTGELFF. The CDR3 nucleotides read TGTGCCAGCAGTTTACAGGGGCCCCACACCGGGGAGCTGTTTTTT.

In this sample, this clonotype turned up many times. V is TRBV12-3 or TRBV12-4 and J is TRBJ2-7; maybe TRBD2 (5 bases). V was cut by 7 bases and J by 7 bases, with 20 bases left in between. The CDR3 sequence is 14 residues long. CDR3 nucleotide sequence: TGTGCCAGCAATGACGGAGCAGACGGCGGGGAGCAGTACTTC. It yields the protein CASNDGADGGEQYF.

This clonotype has a count of ten or more. The chain joins TRBV3-1 to TRBJ2-7; tentatively, D is TRBD2 (6 bases). Deletions cut 4 bases from V and 7 bases from J, with 14 bases between. Looked up from germline, CDR1 is LGHDT and CDR2 is YNNKEL (reference sequence). The CDR3 length is 13 residues. CDR3 region: CASSPRGLFEQYF. CDR3 nucleotide sequence: TGTGCCAGCAGCCCCCGGGGGTTGTTTGAGCAGTACTTC.

This clonotype was seen more than once but under ten times. V gene TRBV27 combines with J gene TRBJ2-2, with D uncertain. Trimming took 8 bases from V and 9 from J, leaving 19 bases between them. The germline V gene encodes CDR1 MNHEY and CDR2 SMNVEV (reference sequence). The CDR3 covers 14 residues. The CDR3 protein is CASGLGGEFRELFF. CDR3 bases: TGTGCCAGCGGTCTTGGTGGCGAGTTCCGGGAGCTGTTTTTT.

This clonotype was detected a few times. The CDR3 DNA reads TGTGCCGCAACGGGGGGGCACGGCACTGAAGCTTTCTTT. As protein: CAATGGHGTEAFF. This chain uses TRBV2 with TRBJ1-1; tentative D call: TRBD1 (6 bases). V lost 11 bases, J lost 4 bases, and 17 bases lay in between. This CDR3 has 13 amino acids. CDR1 and CDR2 (germline): SNHLY, FYNNEI.

A word on this clonotype: One junction end disagrees with the germline gene, perhaps due to a read error. The rearrangement links TRBV7-9 to TRBJ1-1; D unclear. The CDR3 is made up of 13 amino acids. Germline V gene lookup returns CDR1 SEHNR and CDR2 FQNEAQ (reference sequence). The CDR3 protein is CASRWLDFTEAVF. The CDR3 DNA is TGTGCCAGCAGGTGGCTGGATTTCACTGAAGCTGTCTTT.

This clonotype was observed a handful of times. The J gene is TRBJ1-5, the V gene TRBV7-8; D is perhaps TRBD1 (6 bases). CDR3 length: 16 residues. V gave up 1 base and J gave up 6 bases, with 16 bases separating them. Germline CDR1 and CDR2: SGHVS and FQNEAQ. The DNA of the CDR3 is TGTGCCAGCAGCTTAGTTGGGGGAGGGGGGACTCAGCCCCAGCATTTT. It yields the protein CASSLVGGGGTQPQHF. The whole variable domain, remainder taken from reference TRBV7-8 and TRBJ1-5, is GAGVSQSPRYKVAKRGQDVALRCDPISGHVSLFWYQQALGQGPEFLTYFQNEAQLDKSGLPSDRFFAERPEGSVSTLKIQRTQQEDSAVYLCASSLVGGGGTQPQHFGDGTRLSIL.

Only a few counts were recorded for this clonotype. The rearrangement joins TRBV6-5 to TRBJ1-1; the match to TRBD1 covers 11 bases. Trimming cost V 3 bases and J 5 bases; bases outside gene matches: 8. The CDR3 sequence is 16 residues long. Germline CDR1 reads MNHEY; CDR2 reads SVGAGI. CDR3 loop: CASSYGQGAGWTEAFF. As DNA, the CDR3 is TGTGCCAGCAGTTATGGACAGGGGGCCGGTTGGACTGAAGCTTTCTTT.

This clonotype was seen ten or more times. The V call is TRBV29-1, the J call TRBJ1-1; 8 nucleotides line up with TRBD1. The germline CDR1 and CDR2 sequences are SQVTM and ANQGSEA. The CDR3 has 13 amino acids. V gave up 0 bases and J gave up 3 bases; unmatched junction bases: 0. CDR3 DNA sequence: TGCAGCGTTGAAGAGACAGGGGACACTGAAGCTTTCTTT. This gives the protein CSVEETGDTEAFF.

The chain employs TRBV6-2 or TRBV6-3 and TRBJ1-1; TRBD1 matches 8 bases. The germline CDR1 and CDR2 sequences are MNHEY and SVGEGT. The CDR3 contains 17 residues. In nucleotides, the CDR3 is TGTGTCACCAGATGGACAGGGCTTAATGAGGGGAACACTGAAGCTTTCTTT. Translation gives CVTRWTGLNEGNTEAFF.

V is TRBV10-1 and J is TRBJ1-4, with no clear D. The V gene lost 3 bases and the J gene lost 6 bases, with 8 bases spanning the gap. The length of the CDR3 is 13 residues. The germline V gene has CDR1 WNHNN and CDR2 SYGVQD (reference sequence). This CDR3 is CASSDFTDEKLFF. The CDR3 region has the DNA TGCGCCAGCAGTGATTTTACGGATGAAAAACTGTTTTTT.

The chain is built from TRBV6-5 and TRBJ2-3; tentatively, D is TRBD2 (6 bases). The CDR3 consists of 13 residues. V shed 0 bases and J shed 10 bases, with 11 bases lying between them. Germline loops: CDR1 MNHEY, CDR2 SVGAGI. CDR3 protein: CASSYSTGGAQYF. DNA for the CDR3: TGTGCCAGCAGTTACTCGACCGGCGGGGCGCAGTATTTT.

A word on this clonotype: At one end, the junction sequence differs from germline, possibly due to a read error. The genes are TRBV6-2 or TRBV6-3 and TRBJ1-2; D might be TRBD1 (6 bases). Germline CDR1 reads MNHEY; CDR2 reads SVGEGT. The CDR3 sequence is 14 residues long. The CDR3 spells CASSRDTFNHGYTF. CDR3 in DNA: TGTGCCAGCAGCCGGGACACCTTTAACCATGGCTACACCTTC.

The chain employs TRBV12-3 or TRBV12-4 and TRBJ2-7; D is possibly TRBD1 (6 bases). V lost 6 bases and J lost 5, with 11 bases in between. The CDR3 consists of 12 residues. CDR3: CASSATGNEQYF. The DNA for the CDR3 is TGTGCCAGCAGCGCTACAGGGAACGAGCAGTACTTC.

There are a few counts of this clonotype. The chain combines TRBV19 with TRBJ1-5; 10 bases match TRBD1. The CDR3 contains 18 residues. Germline CDR1 and CDR2: LNHDA and SQIVND (reference sequence). The V segment lost 4 bases and the J segment 0 bases; nucleotides outside the gene matches: 9. CDR3 region: CASSTGQGRAYSNQPQHF. The CDR3 coding sequence is TGTGCCAGTAGTACGGGACAGGGGAGAGCCTATAGCAATCAGCCCCAGCATTTT.

This clonotype was counted ten times or more. The rearrangement uses TRBV6-5 and TRBJ2-7; possible D gene TRBD2, 6 bases. The CDR3 totals 14 residues. Trimming took off 0 bases at V and 5 bases at J, with 11 bases between the two ends. Germline V CDR1 and CDR2: MNHEY, SVGAGI. CDR3 DNA: TGTGCCAGCAGTTACTCGAATTCGGGAGACGAGCAGTACTTC. Amino acid sequence: CASSYSNSGDEQYF.

In its sample, this clonotype was seen a few times. V usage is TRBV10-2 and J usage is TRBJ1-2; D unclear. CDR1 and CDR2 (germline): WSHSY, SAAADI. The CDR3 totals 14 residues. The germline V and J ends were trimmed by 3 bases and 4 bases, with 12 bases remaining between them. The CDR3 nucleotides read TGCGCCAGCAGTGATTGGACGGCCGTCTATGGCTACACCTTC. Its translation is CASSDWTAVYGYTF.

This clonotype came up once. V is TRBV11-2 and J is TRBJ2-3; D perhaps matches TRBD2 (7 bases). Trimming left V 5 bases short and J 0 bases short, with 18 bases between. The CDR3 is 17 amino acids. The germline CDR1 and CDR2 sequences are SGHAT and FQNNGV. CDR3 nucleotides: TGTGCCAGCAGCGGACTAGGGGACAAGCCTAGCACAGATACGCAGTATTTT. Its translation is CASSGLGDKPSTDTQYF.

This clonotype was observed a few times. The V call is TRBV20-1, the J call TRBJ2-4; 7 nucleotides agree with TRBD1. Germline CDR1 DFQATT, CDR2 SNEGSKA (reference sequence). V shed 0 bases and J 6 bases; nucleotides not matched to a gene: 2. The CDR3 is 13 amino acids. CDR3 DNA: TGCAGTGCTAGAGACCGGGACAGAAACATTCAGTACTTC. This translates into CSARDRDRNIQYF.

The chain combines TRBV13 with TRBJ2-1, with no clear D. V gave up 5 bases and J gave up 6 bases, with 17 bases separating them. This CDR3 has 15 residues. Per the germline V gene, CDR1 is PRHDT and CDR2 is FYEKMQ (reference sequence). The CDR3 coding sequence is TGTGCCAGCAGCCCGACCTCTGTCTCGGGCAATGAGCAGTTCTTC. As protein: CASSPTSVSGNEQFF.